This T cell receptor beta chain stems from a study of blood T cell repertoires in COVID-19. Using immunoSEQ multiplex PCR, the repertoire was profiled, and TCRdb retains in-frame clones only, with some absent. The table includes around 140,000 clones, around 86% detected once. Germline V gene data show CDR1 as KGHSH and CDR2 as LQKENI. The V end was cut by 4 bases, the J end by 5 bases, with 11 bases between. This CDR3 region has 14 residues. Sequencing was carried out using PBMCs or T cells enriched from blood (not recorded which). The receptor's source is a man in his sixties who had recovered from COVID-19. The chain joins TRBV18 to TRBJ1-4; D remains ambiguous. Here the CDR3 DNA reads TGTGCCAGCTCACTTTCCGGGTTCAATGAAAAACTGTTTTTT. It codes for CASSLSGFNEKLFF.